This T cell receptor (beta chain) was sequenced for a study of T cells expressing NK-cell markers. Overall study: Sorted CD3+CD56+NKG2C+, CD3+CD56+NKG2C- and CD3+CD56-NKG2C+ T cells provided the TCR beta repertoires. Most of the eight sequenced donors were HCMV-seropositive; one was seronegative.

TCRdb reprocessed the 5' RACE reads and reports one entry per CDR3 protein, with no DNA. The table for this sample gives 440,000 or so distinct CDR3 sequences. Study-level points and caveats: For a few donors, these clonotypes were likewise the leading ones in the CD3+CD56-NKG2C+ fraction. Six or seven donors had dominant NKG2C+ clonotypes that comprised roughly 1.0-8% of their CD8+ T cells.

Comments on this clonotype: Its cognate antigen is unknown.

The CDR3 has 14 residues. J is TRBJ2-7 and V is TRBV12-3 or TRBV12-4; TCRdb calls TRBD1, which cannot be checked without DNA. The sequenced sample consisted of blood T cells: a sorted CD56 or NKG2C T cell subset, CD4+ or CD8+ T cells, or bulk PBMC T cells (not recorded which). The sequence was collected from a woman aged 18 to 75 in good health. CDR3: CASRRDRRAYEQYF.